Reported below is one TCR beta chain. This sample was taken from a study of OX40 agonist ivuxolimab in advanced cancers. The table came from immunoSEQ multiplex PCR; TCRdb's copy has only in-frame clones and leaves some out. The sample consists of about 72,000 clones, 90% to 95% of them appearing once. The source of this sequence is an adult with an advanced solid tumor such as melanoma, head and neck, liver or kidney cancer. The material was CD4+ or CD8+ T cells sorted from blood, obtained in a trial of the OX40 agonist ivuxolimab.

For the CDR3, the DNA is TGTGCCAGCAGCTTAGGTATCGACACCGGGGAGCTGTTTTTT. Protein sequence: CASSLGIDTGELFF. This chain uses TRBV7-6 with TRBJ2-2; no clear D gene. CDR1 SGHVS and CDR2 FNYEAQ come from the germline V gene. The V end lost 1 base, the J end lost 3 bases, and 6 bases lay between the germline ends. This CDR3 is built from 14 residues. The whole variable domain, filled in from reference TRBV7-6 and TRBJ2-2, reads GAGVSQSPRYKVTKRGQDVALRCDPISGHVSLYWYRQALGQGPEFLTYFNYEAQQDKSGLPNDRFSAERPEGSISTLTIQRTEQRDSAMYRCASSLGIDTGELFFGEGSRLTVL.